The 5 T cell receptor beta chains below all came from one sample that was sequenced in a study of cytomegalovirus exposure and HLA in healthy donors. The study ran its PCR with 60 Vbeta and 13 Jbeta primers. Assay: immunoSEQ multiplex PCR; the TCRdb copy retains only in-frame clones and omits some. The sample shows over 150,000 clones, about 80% of them seen only once. Sequenced input: PBMCs. The receptors shown here come from a man aged 25 to 40 in good health and CMV-seropositive.

The V call is TRBV11-3, the J call TRBJ2-7; possibly TRBD1 for D (6 bases). Per germline, CDR1 SGHNT and CDR2 YENEEA. V was trimmed by 2 bases and J by 2 bases, leaving 10 bases between them. The CDR3 covers 14 residues. As DNA, the CDR3 is TGTGCCAGCAGCTTACAAGGGGGAGCCTACGAGCAGTACTTC. It codes for CASSLQGGAYEQYF.

The chain uses TRBV18 and TRBJ2-7; 9 bases align to TRBD1. The J segment lost 4 bases and the V segment lost 5 bases, leaving 9 bases of the junction unmatched. Germline V CDR1 and CDR2: KGHSH, LQKENI. The CDR3 runs to 15 residues. CDR3 DNA sequence: TGTGCCAGCTCAGAGGGCCAGGGACAGGGATACGAGCAGTACTTC. Amino acids: CASSEGQGQGYEQYF.

The chain couples TRBV27 to TRBJ1-5; tentative D call: TRBD1 (6 bases). The V end lost 6 bases, the J end lost 6 bases, and 15 bases lay between the germline ends. In germline, CDR1 is MNHEY, CDR2 SMNVEV (reference sequence). This CDR3 comprises 14 residues. The CDR3 loop reads CASRGSGGVQPQHF. CDR3 sequence (DNA): TGTGCCAGCAGGGGTTCGGGGGGCGTTCAGCCCCAGCATTTT.

In this sample, this clone turned up a few times. The chain recombines TRBV9 with TRBJ1-2; 9 bases align to TRBD1. The CDR3 length is 15 residues. The germline gives CDR1 SGDLS, CDR2 YYNGEE. The V segment lost 0 bases and the J segment 4 bases; nucleotides outside the gene matches: 4. The DNA of the CDR3 is TGTGCCAGCAGCGTAGGGGACAGGGTGGTCTATGGCTACACCTTC. The encoded protein is CASSVGDRVVYGYTF.

The chain couples TRBV5-4 to TRBJ1-5; D remains ambiguous. V lost 5 bases, J lost 2 bases, and 14 bases lay in between. This CDR3 region has 15 residues. Germline CDR1 is SGHNT and CDR2 is YYREEE (reference sequence). Here the CDR3 reads CASRPRRFGNQPQHF. In DNA, the CDR3 is TGTGCCAGCAGACCCAGGAGGTTCGGCAATCAGCCCCAGCATTTT. The full variable domain, its missing parts supplied by reference TRBV5-4 and TRBJ1-5, is ETGVTQSPTHLIKTRGQQVTLRCSSQSGHNTVSWYQQALGQGPQFIFQYYREEENGRGNFPPRFSGLQFPNYSSELNVNALELDDSALYLCASRPRRFGNQPQHFGDGTRLSIL.